What follows are 10 T cell receptor beta chains derived from one specimen sequenced in a study of blood T cells in healthy people across ages. A J-beta primer mix and a sample-barcoded 5' primer were used in a second PCR of roughly 6 to 12 cycles. TCRdb re-called the 5' RACE reads with MiXCR, one entry per CDR3 protein. The top ten hold around 50% of the sample, which has some 370,000 distinct CDR3 sequences, over 45% seen once. Input material: blood. Every receptor here comes from a man aged 60-69 years in good health.

The J gene is TRBJ1-2, the V gene TRBV6-6, with 8 nucleotides matching TRBD1. Unmatched junction bases numbered 9, after V lost 6 bases and J lost 9 bases. The length of the CDR3 is 13 residues. In germline, CDR1 is MNHNY, CDR2 SVGAGI (reference sequence). CDR3 in amino acids: CASSLGQVTSYTF. Here the CDR3 DNA reads TGTGCCAGCAGCCTGGGACAGGTTACAAGCTACACCTTC.

The V and J genes are TRBV6-4 and TRBJ2-1; D might be TRBD1 (6 bases). The length of the CDR3 is 13 residues. V gave up 1 base and J gave up 13 bases, with 14 bases separating them. The germline V gene has CDR1 MRHNA and CDR2 SNTAGT. The CDR3 loop is CASSDLYRAPQFF. The CDR3 nucleotides read TGTGCCAGCAGTGACTTGTACAGGGCTCCCCAGTTCTTC.

The chain is built from TRBV10-1 and TRBJ2-3, with TRBD2 as a possible D gene (5 bases). Germline CDR1 and CDR2: WNHNN and SYGVQD (reference sequence). Trimming cost V 4 bases and J 5 bases, with 10 bases left between them. The CDR3 contains 13 residues. CDR3 sequence reads: CASSAPSGDTQYF. The CDR3 nucleotides are TGCGCCAGCAGTGCACCCAGCGGAGATACGCAGTATTTT.

V usage is TRBV30 and J usage is TRBJ1-2; possibly TRBD1 for D (5 bases). Germline loops: CDR1 GTSNPN, CDR2 SVGIG (reference sequence). The CDR3 has 13 amino acids. The ends were cut back, 1 base at V and 3 bases at J, with 9 bases in the middle. CDR3 DNA sequence: TGTGCCTGGAGTGGGGGGACGGACTATGGCTACACCTTC. Encoded protein: CAWSGGTDYGYTF.

This clonotype was observed a handful of times. The genes are TRBV6-5 and TRBJ2-4; D is perhaps TRBD2 (6 bases). The assigned J gene may be wrong: the sequence end matches TRBJ2-5 better. CDR1 is MNHEY and CDR2 is SVGAGI in the germline V gene. This CDR3 region has 15 residues. The CDR3 DNA reads as TGTGCCAGCCAATTAAAAGTCGGCGGGGAAGGGACCCAGTACTTC. Translated: CASQLKVGGEGTQYF.

J is TRBJ2-3 and V is TRBV2; TRBD1 matches 7 bases. Germline-derived CDR1 and CDR2 are SNHLY and FYNNEI. The CDR3 is made up of 15 amino acids. Trimming removed 2 bases from V and 5 bases from J; junction bases left unmatched: 7. CDR3 nucleotides: TGTGCCAGCAGTGAAACAGGGGTCTTGGGAGATACGCAGTATTTT. Amino acid sequence: CASSETGVLGDTQYF.

The J gene is TRBJ2-5, the V gene TRBV2, with D perhaps TRBD2 (6 bases). Germline loops: CDR1 SNHLY, CDR2 FYNNEI. CDR3 length equals 14 residues. V lost 7 bases, J lost 1 base, and 13 bases lay in between. Here the CDR3 DNA reads TGTGCCAGCAATCTGGGACTCCTCCAAGAGACCCAGTACTTC. Translation gives CASNLGLLQETQYF. Combining the CDR3 with reference TRBV2 and TRBJ2-5 gives the whole variable domain EPEVTQTPSHQVTQMGQEVILRCVPISNHLYFYWYRQILGQKVEFLVSFYNNEISEKSEIFDDQFSVERPDGSNFTLKIRSTKLEDSAMYFCASNLGLLQETQYFGPGTRLLVL.

This chain joins TRBV7-2 and TRBJ2-3, with D possibly called TRBD1 or TRBD2 (5 bases each). The germline V gene encodes CDR1 SGHTA and CDR2 FQGNSA. The V and J ends lost 1 base and 2 bases respectively, with 13 bases between them. The CDR3 runs 16 residues. DNA for the CDR3: TGTGCCAGCAGCTTAGGGGGACCCCTTTTCACAGATACGCAGTATTTT. Protein: CASSLGGPLFTDTQYF.

The J gene is TRBJ2-7, the V gene TRBV6-6; 10 bases fit TRBD1. Looked up from germline, CDR1 is MNHNY and CDR2 is SVGAGI (reference sequence). With 1 base clipped from V and 5 bases from J, the junction kept 5 bases outside the gene matches. There are 15 residues in the CDR3. CDR3 sequence reads: CASSYWTGGSHEQYF. The DNA for the CDR3 is TGTGCCAGCAGTTACTGGACAGGGGGTAGCCACGAGCAGTACTTC.

The chain employs TRBV21-1 and TRBJ1-4; the DNA was not compared with TRBD1, the D call given in the table. TRBV21-1 constitutes a pseudogene. The CDR3 runs 18 residues. The CDR3 nucleotides read TGTGCCAGCAGCAAAGATGATAGGACAGACGCAACTAATGAAAAACTGTTTTTT. It codes for CASSKDDRTDATNEKLFF.